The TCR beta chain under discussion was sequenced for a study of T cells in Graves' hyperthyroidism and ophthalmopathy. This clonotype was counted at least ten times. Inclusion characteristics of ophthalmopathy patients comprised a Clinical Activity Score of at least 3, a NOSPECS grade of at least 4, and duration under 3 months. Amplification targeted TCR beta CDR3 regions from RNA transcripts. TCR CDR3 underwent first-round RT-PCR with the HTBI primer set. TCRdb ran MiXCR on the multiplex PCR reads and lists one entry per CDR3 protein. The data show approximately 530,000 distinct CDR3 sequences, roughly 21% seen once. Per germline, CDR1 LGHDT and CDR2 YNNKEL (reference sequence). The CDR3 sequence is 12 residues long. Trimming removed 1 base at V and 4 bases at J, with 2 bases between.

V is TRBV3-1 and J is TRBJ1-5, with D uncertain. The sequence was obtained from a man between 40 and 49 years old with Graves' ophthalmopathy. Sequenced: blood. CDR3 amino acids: CASSQVNQPQHF. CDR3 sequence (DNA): TGTGCCAGCAGCCAAGTTAATCAGCCCCAGCATTTT. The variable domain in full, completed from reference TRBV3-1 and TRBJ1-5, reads DTAVSQTPKYLVTQMGNDKSIKCEQNLGHDTMYWYKQDSKKFLKIMFSYNNKELIINETVPNRFSPKSPDKAHLNLHINSLELGDSAVYFCASSQVNQPQHFGDGTRLSIL.